This T cell receptor beta chain was observed in a study of memory CD4+ T cells and cytomegalovirus serostatus. Turning to the study itself: Healthy Belgian adult donors included nine or ten CMV-positive and fewer than 25 CMV-negative people. Findings and caveats of the study: The CMV-associated TCR signature appears largely within the CD4+ memory repertoire. Of 150 to 200 reported CMV TCRbeta sequences, 55 to 80 were found in memory CD4+ repertoires.

The sort gate was single viable CD3+CD4+CD8-CD45RO+ cells for memory CD4+ T cells. Donors' CMV status reflects serum IgG against pp150, pp28, p38, p52. Only in-frame clones appear in the TCRdb table, and some are missing; sequencing was by immunoSEQ multiplex PCR. The sample has under 35,000 clones, about 80% seen once. Notes on this clone: What it recognizes is unknown.

Germline CDR1 MGHRA, CDR2 YSYEKL. CDR3 length equals 16 residues. V lost 1 base, J lost 5 bases, and 17 bases lay in between. The V gene is TRBV4-1, the J gene TRBJ2-5; possibly TRBD1 for D (6 bases). Source material: memory CD4+ T cells from blood. This TCR came from an adult in good health and CMV-seronegative. The CDR3 loop is CASSQVNGQGLETQYF. CDR3 in DNA: TGCGCCAGCAGCCAAGTAAACGGGCAGGGGTTGGAGACCCAGTACTTC.